This T cell receptor beta chain emerged from a study of OX40 agonist ivuxolimab in advanced cancers. Study details: Three patients got partial responses; one had hepatocellular carcinoma and two had cutaneous melanoma.

Regarding the study as a whole: It was also the case that some nonresponders had low normalized T-cell clonal expansion.

CDR3 length equals 17 residues. V was pared by 0 bases and J by 2 bases, with 15 bases between. The V gene's germline CDR1 is KGHSH and CDR2 LQKENI. The repertoire was sequenced with immunoSEQ multiplex PCR; TCRdb's copy has only in-frame clones and lacks some. The sample lists 55,000 to 65,000 clones, around 84% occurring once. This clone was counted a few times. Its target is unknown. This chain uses TRBV18 with TRBJ2-3; no firm D call. The source of this sequence is an adult with an advanced solid tumor such as melanoma, head and neck, liver or kidney cancer. Sequenced here: CD4+ or CD8+ T cells sorted from blood, sampled in a trial of the OX40 agonist ivuxolimab. CDR3 coding DNA: TGTGCCAGCTCACCACCGTTCCCTAGTGTCCTCACAGATACGCAGTATTTT. Protein product: CASSPPFPSVLTDTQYF.